This entry lists 10 T cell receptor beta chains sequenced from one sample in a study of blood T cell repertoires in COVID-19. Clones were sequenced by immunoSEQ multiplex PCR, and TCRdb holds only the in-frame ones, with some missing. The sample lists about 290,000 clones; around 90% were seen once. The sequenced sample was PBMCs or T cells enriched from blood (not recorded which). The receptors derive from a woman aged 40 to 49 who had recovered from COVID-19.

The V and J genes are TRBV30 and TRBJ1-2; TRBD1 might be the D (6 bases). The CDR3 covers 12 residues. Germline assignment: CDR1 GTSNPN and CDR2 SVGIG (reference sequence). V was pared by 1 base and J by 8 bases, with 11 bases between. This CDR3 reads CAWSDRVGGYTF. The CDR3 DNA reads as TGTGCCTGGAGTGACAGGGTGGGAGGCTACACCTTC.

This chain links TRBV7-3 with TRBJ2-1; 7 positions match TRBD1. Per germline, CDR1 SGHTA and CDR2 FQGTGA. J was trimmed by 5 bases and V by 5 bases; bases with no gene match: 3. CDR3 size: 13 residues. The CDR3, as DNA: TGTGCCAGCAGCGACAGGGCCCACAATGAGCAGTTCTTC. This gives the protein CASSDRAHNEQFF.

The rearrangement uses TRBV6-5 and TRBJ2-2, with D maybe TRBD1 (5 bases). CDR1 and CDR2 (germline): MNHEY, SVGAGI. The V and J ends lost 6 bases and 1 base respectively, with 12 bases between them. The CDR3 extends over 15 amino acids. The chain's CDR3 is CASRQGHLNTGELFF. CDR3 bases: TGTGCCAGCAGGCAGGGTCACCTGAACACCGGGGAGCTGTTTTTT.

The table lists this clone with a count of one. V and J are TRBV5-1 and TRBJ1-1; no clear D gene. The CDR3 is made up of 13 amino acids. CDR1 and CDR2 from the germline V gene are SGHRS and YFSETQ. V shed 4 bases and J shed 1 base, with 8 bases lying between them. DNA for the CDR3: TGCGCCAGCAGCACGTCCAGGAACACTGAAGCTTTCTTT. Encoded protein: CASSTSRNTEAFF.

The rearrangement uses TRBV2 and TRBJ1-2; D gene unclear. The CDR3 length is 14 residues. Germline lookup yields CDR1 SNHLY and CDR2 FYNNEI. The germline V and J ends were trimmed by 6 bases and 4 bases, with 15 bases remaining between them. The CDR3 reads CASRAGQQIYGYTF. The CDR3 region has the DNA TGTGCCAGCAGAGCGGGCCAGCAGATCTATGGCTACACCTTC.

J is TRBJ1-5 and V is TRBV6-6, with D possibly being TRBD1 (5 bases). Germline V gene lookup returns CDR1 MNHNY and CDR2 SVGAGI (reference sequence). V was shortened by 6 bases and J by 4 bases, with 16 bases between the two germline ends. The CDR3 has 15 residues. CDR3 DNA sequence: TGTGCCAGCAGGTTGGGTGGGGGGAAAAATCAGCCCCAGCATTTT. Amino acid sequence: CASRLGGGKNQPQHF.

Comments on this clone: At the DNA level, this CDR3 is encoded by other sequences in the same sample as well. The J gene is TRBJ1-1, the V gene TRBV4-1, with unresolved D. Looked up from germline, CDR1 is MGHRA and CDR2 is YSYEKL. V lost 3 bases and J lost 0, with 5 bases in between. The CDR3 consists of 13 residues. CDR3 coding DNA: TGCGCCAGCAGCCAGAGGGTGAACACTGAAGCTTTCTTT. Translation: CASSQRVNTEAFF.

The rearrangement uses TRBV5-4 and TRBJ1-5; D is undetermined. Germline V gene data show CDR1 as SGHNT and CDR2 as YYREEE (reference sequence). V was pared by 0 bases and J by 0 bases, with 7 bases between. The CDR3 has 15 amino acids. For the CDR3, the DNA is TGTGCCAGCAGCTTGGACGGAGATAGCAATCAGCCCCAGCATTTT. Its translation is CASSLDGDSNQPQHF.

In this sample, this clone turned up a few times. The chain is built from TRBV9 and TRBJ2-7, with 10 bases that match TRBD2. Germline assignment: CDR1 SGDLS and CDR2 YYNGEE. The V segment lost 0 bases and the J segment 5 bases; nucleotides outside the gene matches: 5. The CDR3 runs to 15 residues. In DNA, the CDR3 is TGTGCCAGCAGCGTAGAGAGCGGGAGGGCCGACGAGCAGTACTTC. Protein: CASSVESGRADEQYF.

The V gene is TRBV23-1, the J gene TRBJ1-1; D is unresolved. TRBV23-1 is an ORF for which the function is uncertain. V shed 2 bases and J shed 11 bases, with 15 bases lying between them. The CDR3 loop spans 13 amino acids. The CDR3 sequence: CASSQMVRGTAFF. The CDR3 DNA reads TGCGCCAGCAGTCAAATGGTACGGGGTACGGCTTTCTTT.